This passage covers 10 T cell receptor beta chains from one sample sequenced in a study of read filtering for tumor transcriptome and immune sequencing. Molecular barcoded adaptors covering alpha/delta and beta/gamma chains were used on roughly 400 ng RNA. TCRdb passed the reads through MiXCR, listing each CDR3 protein once. The sample holds roughly 82,000 distinct CDR3 sequences; more than 9% are singletons and the top ten take just under 15%. Sequencing used a population of CD138-negative cells sorted from bone marrow. These receptors came from a donor at least 40 years old with multiple myeloma.

This clonotype appeared many times. The chain employs TRBV7-9 and TRBJ2-5, with 11 bases lining up with TRBD1. The germline CDR1 and CDR2 sequences are SEHNR and FQNEAQ (reference sequence). The CDR3 loop spans 16 amino acids. V dropped 5 bases and J dropped 1; count of bases not matched to a gene: 6. Here the CDR3 DNA reads TGTGCCAGCAGCCCGGGACAGGGGGTGATCCAAGAGACCCAGTACTTC. Translated: CASSPGQGVIQETQYF.

This clonotype was found many times. The CDR3 DNA reads as TGTGCCAGCAGTTCCCGTCGTTCCACTAGCGGTAACCACCCCCAGGACAATGAGCAGTTCTTC. Its translation: CASSSRRSTSGNHPQDNEQFF. V usage is TRBV12-3 or TRBV12-4 and J usage is TRBJ2-1; 8 nucleotides align to TRBD2. The J segment lost 5 bases and the V segment lost 4 bases, leaving 25 bases of the junction unmatched. This CDR3 is 21 amino acids long.

This clonotype was detected ten times or more. The V gene is TRBV27, the J gene TRBJ1-1; D not resolved. Per the germline V gene, CDR1 is MNHEY and CDR2 is SMNVEV (reference sequence). This CDR3 contains 15 residues. V was trimmed by 4 bases and J by 6 bases, leaving 18 bases between them. The CDR3 DNA sequence: TGTGCCAGCAGTTCCGCCATACTCAACTTGGCTGAAGCTTTCTTT. Residues: CASSSAILNLAEAFF.

This chain links TRBV28 with TRBJ2-7; TRBD1 might be the D (6 bases). V was trimmed by 0 bases and J by 0 bases, leaving 6 bases between them. Germline lookup yields CDR1 MDHEN and CDR2 SYDVKM. The CDR3 consists of 14 residues. The CDR3 loop is CASSLWDSSYEQYF. CDR3 nucleotide sequence: TGTGCCAGCAGTTTATGGGACAGCTCCTACGAGCAGTACTTC.

The J gene is TRBJ2-1, the V gene TRBV7-9; 7 nucleotides line up with TRBD2. This CDR3 spans 16 amino acids. Germline trimming cut 8 bases from V and 3 bases from J; bases unmatched to any gene: 13. Germline CDR1 is SEHNR and CDR2 is FQNEAQ (reference sequence). The CDR3 bases are TGTGCCAGCGGCTCCCGGTTGCGGGGGTACTACAATGAGCAGTTCTTC. This encodes CASGSRLRGYYNEQFF.

Comment on this clonotype: With a far larger clone one base away, a read error is the likely cause. This sequence joins TRBV7-3 and TRBJ2-1; tentatively, D is TRBD2 (6 bases). The CDR3 totals 15 residues. From germline, CDR1 is SGHTA and CDR2 FQGTGA. The CDR3 spells CAGSFRGSLGGEQFF. The CDR3 region has the DNA TGTGCCGGCAGCTTCCGGGGGTCCCTCGGCGGTGAGCAGTTCTTC.

This clonotype has a handful of counts. This may be a read error, as it is one base from a much larger clone. The chain is built from TRBV2 and TRBJ2-6, with 7 bases that match TRBD2. This CDR3 comprises 15 residues. Germline V lookup: CDR1 SNHLY, CDR2 FYNNEI. CDR3 coding DNA: TGTGCCAGCAGGGGAGGGAGCTCTGGGGCCAGCGTCCTGACTTTC. This translates into CASRGGSSGASVLTF.

This clonotype was picked up a small number of times. A much larger clone differs by one base, so this may be a read error. The chain carries TRBV25-1 and TRBJ2-1, with unresolved D. CDR1 and CDR2 from the germline V gene are MGHDK and SYGVNS. The CDR3 sequence is 12 residues long. The CDR3 nucleotides are TGTGCCAGCAGTGAAGGGAACAATGGGCAGTTCTTC. Amino acids: CASSEGNNGQFF.

In this sample, this clonotype turned up many times. The genes are TRBV25-1 and TRBJ2-7; the D call may be TRBD1 or TRBD2 (6 bases each). V gave up 2 bases and J gave up 6 bases, with 11 bases separating them. The germline V gene encodes CDR1 MGHDK and CDR2 SYGVNS. The CDR3 totals 13 residues. Here the CDR3 reads CASSEGGLLEQYF. For the CDR3, the DNA is TGTGCCAGCAGTGAAGGGGGGCTGCTCGAGCAGTACTTC.

At least ten counts were recorded for this clonotype. CDR3 sequence reads: CASSPLTPAGSDEQFF. DNA for the CDR3: TGTGCCAGCAGCCCACTGACTCCAGCGGGATCCGATGAGCAGTTCTTC. This rearrangement joins TRBV9 to TRBJ2-1; 7 bases match TRBD2. The CDR3 runs to 16 residues. The germline CDR1 and CDR2 sequences are SGDLS and YYNGEE. V lost 4 bases to trimming and J lost 8 bases; unmatched junction nucleotides: 15.